This T cell receptor beta chain stems from a study of T cell repertoires in cytomegalovirus infection. General observations from the study: CMV-specific TCR beta clonotypes restricted by HLA-C dominated the ex vivo response.

Trimming cost V 6 bases and J 6 bases, with 18 bases left between them. Germline-derived CDR1 and CDR2 are DFQATT and SNEGSKA (reference sequence). The CDR3 sequence is 13 residues long. TCRdb fed the reads into MiXCR, producing one record per CDR3 protein. Among about 83,000 distinct CDR3 sequences listed, approximately 24% were seen once. In the case of this clonotype: Antigen unknown.

Sample: CD8+ T cells from cultured PBMCs, taken from culture after CMV antigen stimulation. The source is a human donor in good health (CMV status not recorded). Some clones in this sample may be carry-over from other donors' samples. J is TRBJ2-7 and V is TRBV20-1, with D unclear. CDR3 region: CSAPAPGRLEQYF. The CDR3 bases are TGCAGTGCCCCGGCCCCGGGCCGCCTCGAGCAGTACTTC.